The rows below give T cell receptor beta chains drawn from one sample of a study of vaccination and CD4 T cells after COVID-19. These receptors lack a known antigen. Via MiXCR, TCRdb re-called the PCR reads, giving one row per CDR3 protein. The sample lists thousands of distinct CDR3 sequences, 20% to 25% seen once, with 25% to 30% in the top ten. The sequences come from CD4+ T cells from blood, cultured in vitro, collected after SARS-CoV-2 vaccination. All receptors derive from a human donor who had recovered from COVID-19. Each CDR3 is given with its conserved first and last residue. A D gene is named only where the DNA matches it firmly. Only part of the rows carry a size: once, few, many, or a class if the clone is expanded.

V gene: TRBV20-1; clone size: medium-sized; D gene: NA; J gene: TRBJ2-3; CDR3 protein: CSARDMRADTQYF; CDR3 DNA: TGCAGTGCTAGAGATATGAGGGCAGATACGCAGTATTTT
V gene: TRBV20-1; clone size: medium-sized; D gene: NA; J gene: TRBJ1-1; CDR3 protein: CSAAYNSEPFF; CDR3 DNA: TGCAGTGCTGCATATAACAGTGAGCCTTTCTTT
V gene: TRBV10-2; clone size: few; D gene: NA; J gene: TRBJ2-5; CDR3 protein: CASSDFDLGWETQYF; CDR3 DNA: TGCGCCAGCAGTGACTTCGATCTCGGCTGGGAGACCCAGTACTTC
V gene: TRBV10-2; clone size: NA; D gene: NA; J gene: TRBJ1-2; CDR3 protein: CASSEPPPDGYTF; CDR3 DNA: TGCGCCAGCAGTGAGCCACCCCCAGATGGCTACACCTTC
V gene: TRBV20-1; clone size: medium-sized; D gene: TRBD1; J gene: TRBJ2-7; CDR3 protein: CSARVGTGFSEQYF; CDR3 DNA: TGCAGTGCTAGAGTGGGGACAGGGTTTTCCGAGCAGTACTTC
V gene: TRBV2; clone size: NA; D gene: NA; J gene: TRBJ2-1; CDR3 protein: CASSGNSYNEQFF; CDR3 DNA: TGTGCCAGCAGTGGAAACAGCTACAATGAGCAGTTCTTC
V gene: TRBV6-1; clone size: NA; D gene: NA; J gene: TRBJ1-1; CDR3 protein: CASATGNTEAFF; CDR3 DNA: TGTGCCAGCGCAACAGGGAACACTGAAGCTTTCTTT
V gene: TRBV20-1; clone size: medium-sized; D gene: TRBD2; J gene: TRBJ2-3; CDR3 protein: CSARPTSGRLTDTQYF; CDR3 DNA: TGCAGTGCTAGACCAACTAGCGGGAGGTTAACAGATACGCAGTATTTT
V gene: TRBV7-9; clone size: medium-sized; D gene: NA; J gene: TRBJ1-1; CDR3 protein: CASSPRTEAFF; CDR3 DNA: TGTGCCAGCAGCCCTAGAACTGAAGCTTTCTTT
V gene: TRBV6-1; clone size: NA; D gene: NA; J gene: TRBJ1-2; CDR3 protein: CASRPPGTYGYTF; CDR3 DNA: TGTGCCAGCAGGCCCCCGGGAACCTATGGCTACACCTTC
V gene: TRBV6-2/TRBV6-3; clone size: NA; D gene: TRBD1; J gene: TRBJ1-5; CDR3 protein: CASSYHGTAYNQPQHF; CDR3 DNA: TGTGCCAGCAGTTACCATGGGACAGCTTACAATCAGCCCCAGCATTTT
V gene: TRBV11-3; clone size: NA; D gene: NA; J gene: TRBJ2-1; CDR3 protein: CASSFLGMSEYNEQFF; CDR3 DNA: TGTGCCAGCAGCTTTCTCGGCATGTCCGAATACAATGAGCAGTTCTTC
V gene: TRBV6-5; clone size: medium-sized; D gene: NA; J gene: TRBJ2-7; CDR3 protein: CASSYRPQGGYEQYF; CDR3 DNA: TGTGCCAGCAGTTACCGTCCACAGGGAGGCTACGAGCAGTACTTC
V gene: TRBV10-1; clone size: few; D gene: NA; J gene: TRBJ2-3; CDR3 protein: CASSEATDTQYF; CDR3 DNA: TGCGCCAGCAGTGAGGCCACGGATACGCAGTATTTT
V gene: TRBV20-1; clone size: few; D gene: NA; J gene: TRBJ2-3; CDR3 protein: CSARSPLKNTQYF; CDR3 DNA: TGCAGTGCTAGGTCCCCGCTAAAGAATACGCAGTATTTT
V gene: TRBV6-1; clone size: NA; D gene: TRBD2; J gene: TRBJ2-1; CDR3 protein: CASTPSGRVEQFF; CDR3 DNA: TGTGCCAGCACCCCTAGCGGGAGGGTTGAGCAGTTCTTC
V gene: TRBV6-1; clone size: NA; D gene: NA; J gene: TRBJ1-2; CDR3 protein: CASSQANYGYTF; CDR3 DNA: TGTGCTAGCAGTCAGGCTAACTATGGCTACACCTTC
V gene: TRBV20-1; clone size: medium-sized; D gene: NA; J gene: TRBJ1-2; CDR3 protein: CSASHLTAGVGGYTF; CDR3 DNA: TGCAGTGCTAGTCACCTCACTGCTGGGGTTGGCGGCTACACCTTC
V gene: TRBV27; clone size: medium-sized; D gene: NA; J gene: TRBJ1-2; CDR3 protein: CASSLSRQSQGYTF; CDR3 DNA: TGTGCCAGCAGTTTATCGAGACAGTCCCAGGGCTACACCTTC
V gene: TRBV5-1; clone size: few; D gene: NA; J gene: TRBJ2-5; CDR3 protein: CASSEDGTREETQYF; CDR3 DNA: TGCGCCAGCAGCGAGGACGGGACGAGGGAGGAGACCCAGTACTTC
V gene: TRBV6-1; clone size: medium-sized; D gene: NA; J gene: TRBJ1-6; CDR3 protein: CASSDTGLSPLHF; CDR3 DNA: TGTGCCAGCAGTGATACAGGGCTGTCACCCCTCCACTTT
V gene: TRBV20-1; clone size: medium-sized; D gene: TRBD2; J gene: TRBJ2-1; CDR3 protein: CSARSLAGATNEQFF; CDR3 DNA: TGCAGTGCTAGATCACTAGCGGGAGCGACCAATGAGCAGTTCTTC
V gene: TRBV6-2/TRBV6-3; clone size: few; D gene: NA; J gene: TRBJ2-5; CDR3 protein: CASSYSGGFRETQYF; CDR3 DNA: TGTGCCAGCAGTTACTCTGGAGGGTTCCGGGAGACCCAGTACTTC
V gene: TRBV28; clone size: few; D gene: NA; J gene: TRBJ1-5; CDR3 protein: CASSLSLAGNQPQHF; CDR3 DNA: TGTGCCAGCAGCTTGTCTCTGGCGGGCAATCAGCCCCAGCATTTT
V gene: TRBV7-9; clone size: medium-sized; D gene: NA; J gene: TRBJ1-2; CDR3 protein: CASSSKPGTYGYTF; CDR3 DNA: TGTGCCAGCAGCTCAAAACCCGGAACCTATGGCTACACCTTC
V gene: TRBV11-3; clone size: NA; D gene: NA; J gene: TRBJ2-3; CDR3 protein: CASSSRAEDTQYF; CDR3 DNA: TGTGCCAGCAGCTCTAGGGCCGAGGATACGCAGTATTTT
V gene: TRBV20-1; clone size: medium-sized; D gene: NA; J gene: TRBJ2-5; CDR3 protein: CSARDPSGVGETQYF; CDR3 DNA: TGCAGTGCTAGAGATCCCAGCGGAGTCGGGGAGACCCAGTACTTC
V gene: TRBV20-1; clone size: large; D gene: NA; J gene: TRBJ2-1; CDR3 protein: CSATRGRVEQFF; CDR3 DNA: TGCAGTGCTACCCGAGGGAGAGTCGAGCAGTTCTTC
V gene: TRBV28; clone size: few; D gene: TRBD2; J gene: TRBJ2-3; CDR3 protein: CASSSAGTGGDTQYF; CDR3 DNA: TGTGCCAGCAGCTCTGCCGGGACGGGAGGGGATACGCAGTATTTT
V gene: TRBV20-1; clone size: medium-sized; D gene: TRBD2; J gene: TRBJ2-7; CDR3 protein: CSAPGTSLYEQYF; CDR3 DNA: TGCAGTGCTCCTGGGACTAGTCTCTACGAGCAGTACTTC